This TCR beta chain was found in a study of blood T cell repertoires in COVID-19. Study in general: Acute-phase and convalescent COVID-19 samples originated in the United States, Italy and Spain. T cells, B-cell-depleted T cells, or PBMCs supplied cDNA or gDNA.

In the original workflow: The assay estimated nucleated cells by amplifying reference gene primers. The assay was immunoSEQ multiplex PCR, and TCRdb's table has in-frame clones only and misses some. V, J and clone size reflect that table, while D and trimming were determined from the DNA. The repertoire holds about 120,000 clones, with around 80% as singletons. The TCR sequence derives from a woman aged 80 or over with acute or convalescent COVID-19. Sequencing was performed on peripheral blood.

The CDR3 loop is CATSRDRAQSGQPQHF. The CDR3 DNA reads as TGTGCCACCAGCAGAGATAGGGCCCAATCGGGGCAGCCCCAGCATTTT. The chain is built from TRBV15 and TRBJ1-5; D gene unclear. The ends were cut back, 0 bases at V and 7 bases at J, with 16 bases in the middle. The CDR3 consists of 16 residues. From germline, CDR1 is LNHNV and CDR2 YYDKDF (reference sequence).